The sequence of this TCR beta chain was determined in a study of blood T cell repertoires in COVID-19. Study-level background: Acute and convalescent COVID-19 samples came from the United States, Italy and Spain. Sources were T cells, B-cell-depleted T cells, or PBMCs; the material itself was cDNA or gDNA.

In regard to this clone: Within the sample, other DNA sequences also encode this same CDR3.

Original processing methods: Estimated nucleated cell counts came from reference gene primer amplification. Clones were read by immunoSEQ multiplex PCR, and TCRdb kept only the in-frame ones, dropping some. V, J and clone size were drawn from that table, and D and trimming were deduced from the DNA. The repertoire consists of about 210,000 clones, with around 82% occurring once and the leading ten covering about 13%. The V end lost 0 bases, the J end lost 1 base, and 7 bases lay between the germline ends. This CDR3 is built from 15 residues. From germline, CDR1 is SGHRS and CDR2 YFSETQ. The origin of this receptor is a human donor in a cohort sampled during active COVID-19. The J gene is TRBJ2-2, the V gene TRBV5-1, with a tentative D call TRBD1 (5 bases). The sequencing sample was made of peripheral blood. The CDR3 DNA is TGCGCCAGCAGCTTGGCAACAGGGAACACCGGGGAGCTGTTTTTT. Translating it yields CASSLATGNTGELFF. Looking up the rest from reference TRBV5-1 and TRBJ2-2 gives the full variable domain: KAGVTQTPRYLIKTRGQQVTLSCSPISGHRSVSWYQQTPGQGLQFLFEYFSETQRNKGNFPGRFSGRQFSNSRSEMNVSTLELGDSALYLCASSLATGNTGELFFGEGSRLTVL.